This T cell receptor beta chain appears in the sequencing data of a study of STAT5B mutations in CD4+ large granular lymphocyte leukemia (dated by TCRdb to between 2021 and 2024). Turning to the overall study: Among healthy controls, the CDR3 'QG' motif was associated with a particular HLA allele. The study compared the TCRbeta repertoires of patients with CD4+ T-cell large granular lymphocyte leukemia against the TCRbeta repertoires of healthy blood donors. Flow cytometry on FACSCanto II or FACSVerse confirmed that purified fractions exceeded 95% purity among lymphocytes. Points the paper makes about the study in general: Enrichment of TRBV06-family usage was observed among the top patient clones (8/27) relative to healthy controls (2/35). Each patient's main leukemic clonotypes were private, but around 27% of these clonotypes showed up at low frequency in the non-leukemic repertoires of other patients. Compared with healthy CD4+ repertoires, CD4-sorted patient repertoires appeared more clonal, and this difference remained even after the putative leukemic clones were removed. Data were not HLA-matched; higher clonality in CD4+ versus CD8+ T-LGLL could reflect the relatively small sample size.

V ends up 4 bases short and J 6 bases short, with an unmatched junction base count of 0. CDR1 and CDR2 are read off the germline V gene (reference sequence) as WNHNN and SYGVQD. Taken from cysteine to phenylalanine, the CDR3 has 12 residues. Here the CDR3 DNA is all that survives: 36 bases in frame from base 1. Healthy controls were some 35 blood donors whose buffy coats came from the Finnish Red Cross blood service. All TCR-sequenced material derived from peripheral blood: patient blood samples and healthy donor buffy coats. Ficoll-Hypaque gradient centrifugation was used to isolate peripheral blood mononuclear cells. For the healthy controls, CD4+ cells were obtained from buffy coats by magnetic purification. Genomic DNA was extracted with the Gentra Puregene Cell and Tissue kit and quantified on a Qubit 2.0 fluorometer. Worth noting for this clone: Its binding antigen is unknown. No qualities accompany the bases; no much larger clone lies one base away.

TCRbeta rearrangements were sequenced from genomic DNA using the immunoSEQ assay at survey resolution. The paper's data handling went like this. A lowest detectable productive clonotype frequency of 2.59 x 10-5 was observed in the TCR sequencing data. Only productive TCRbeta rearrangements, meaning sequences that were complete and in-frame, were kept for the analyses. The clonality of each sample was calculated as Simpson clonality in the immunoSEQ Analyzer version 3.0. Clones were categorized by frequency as very rare, small, medium, large (1-20%) or hyperexpanded (>20%). Generation probabilities were estimated with OLGA 1.2.3, V-gene circos plots were made with VDJtools, specificities were looked up in VDJdb, and CDR3 motifs were identified with GLIPH. As stored in TCRdb, this immuneACCESS dataset retains in-frame rearrangements with V and J assigned. A fraction of the clones does not appear; measured against another copy, unresolved V genes explain less than half of the discrepancy, and the remainder lacks a known reason. The V and J calls and clone size were taken over from that table, and D and trimming were inferred from the DNA. This sample comprises around 32,000 clones, around 73% of them detected only once. Together, the top ten hold roughly 2.5% of the sample.

The chain is made from TRBV10-1 and TRBJ2-4, and 7 bases in between align with TRBD1. The sample was CD4+ T cells from blood buffy coats. The receptor was derived from a human donor in good health. The encoded CDR3 is CASSGQGNIQYF. The nucleotide sequence reads as follows: TGCGCCAGCAGTGGACAGGGAAACATTCAGTACTTC.